This paragraph reports one TCR beta chain. The antigen this receptor binds is unknown. Qualities for individual bases were not recorded, and no much larger clone is one base off. Collaborating institutions collected whole blood in K2EDTA tubes following their own protocols. For TCRbeta analysis, collaborators shipped samples in one of three forms: frozen whole blood, isolated PBMCs, or DNA extracted from either of those sample types. The CDR3 starts with the cysteine, ends with the phenylalanine, and has 14 residues. Only the CDR3 DNA stays, 42 bases, in frame from base 1. Taken from the germline V gene (reference sequence), the CDR1 and CDR2 loops are MNHEY and SMNVEV. Between the V and J ends, shortened by 6 bases and 6 bases respectively, the junction contains 18 bases. The data derive from a study of blood T cell repertoires in COVID-19 (dated by TCRdb to the early 2020s). About the investigation overall: The collaborator samples originated in the United States, Italy and Spain and spanned the acute and convalescent phases of COVID-19. The material from the prospective study consisted of cDNA or gDNA derived from T cells, B-cell-depleted T cells, or PBMCs. The dataset comprised deeply sampled blood TCRbeta repertoires from subjects exposed to, actively infected with, or recovered from COVID-19. A freely available public database, intended as a resource for researchers studying the immune response to SARS-CoV-2, is where the repertoires were released. Samples were obtained from the ongoing ImmuneRACE study (first 160 participants) and from about 1,300 subjects provided by 6 global collaborators. Sample metadata almost always included a de-identified subject ID, COVID-19 status, age in years and sex. Where available, HLA class I and class II types were taken from metadata supplied by the sample provider and were not determined by assay-based typing.

The immunoSEQ Assay, a bias-controlled multiplex PCR, was used to amplify TCRbeta CDR3 regions from genomic DNA. The authors' pipeline ran thus. Within the assay, amplification of reference gene primers was used to estimate how many nucleated cells each sample contained. To quantify the absolute abundance of each unique TCRbeta CDR3 rearrangement, sequence reads were collapsed and filtered. Productive Simpson clonality was computed per sample as the square root of Simpson's diversity index over productive rearrangements. As stored in TCRdb, this immuneACCESS dataset retains in-frame rearrangements with V and J assigned. A fraction of the clones does not appear; measured against another copy, unresolved V genes explain less than half of the discrepancy, and the remainder lacks a known reason. Clone size and the V and J calls come from that table; the DNA yielded D and trimming. Here the sample has 60,000 or so clones; 82% occur a single time. Roughly 4% of the sample comes from the top ten.

Study-wide findings and limitations: The amount of clinical and demographic metadata varied by source and participant and was provided uncurated.

The source is a man in his 60s with acute or convalescent COVID-19. The chain was built from TRBV27 and TRBJ2-7; TRBD2 might be the D gene, on 7 matching bases. The sample consisted of peripheral blood. DNA sequence: TGTGCCAGCAGAGGGGGGGGCCGGTTCGGCGAGCAGTACTTC. Translated, this is CASRGGGRFGEQYF.